This T cell receptor (beta chain) was observed in a study of T-cell memory formation after mild COVID-19. Study-level results: Pre-infection memory already had some responding clones, implying cross-reactive memory joined. Largely, contracting CD4+ clones fell within CM and EM, and contracting CD8+ clones within EMRA.

With respect to this clonotype: Its antigen is undetermined.

TCR alpha and TCR beta cDNA libraries with sample barcodes and UMIs came from 5'RACE using constant-segment primers. TCRdb fed the 5' RACE reads into MiXCR, producing one record per CDR3 protein. The sample holds around 82,000 distinct CDR3 sequences; roughly 13% are singletons and the top ten take less than 45%. From germline, CDR1 is SGHDN and CDR2 FVKESK. This CDR3 spans 14 amino acids. The junction had 9 bases not matched to a gene; V was cut back by 0 bases and J by 11 bases. The specimen was PBMCs or a T cell subset sorted from them (not recorded which). The clonotype was recovered from a man between 18 and 29 years old who had mild COVID-19 (a few samples of this study predate the infection). Cell type and time point are not known. This chain uses TRBV14 with TRBJ1-1, with 7 bases lining up with TRBD1. CDR3 in DNA: TGTGCCAGCAGCCAAGAGATTTGGTCGACAGGGGCTTTCTTT. Encoded protein: CASSQEIWSTGAFF.